This passage covers 22 T cell receptor beta chains from one sample sequenced in a study of blood T cell repertoires in COVID-19. Data came from immunoSEQ multiplex PCR; TCRdb stores just in-frame clones and leaves some out. The sample carries 200,000 to 300,000 clones, approximately 90% recorded once. The material sequenced was peripheral blood. These receptors were collected from a middle-aged woman with acute or convalescent COVID-19.

This chain connects TRBV6-6 to TRBJ1-1; TRBD1 agrees at 8 bases. The CDR3 runs to 14 residues. The V segment lost 6 bases and the J segment 5 bases; nucleotides outside the gene matches: 8. Germline-derived CDR1 and CDR2 are MNHNY and SVGAGI (reference sequence). The CDR3 DNA is TGTGCCAGCAGGCACAGGGGGAGGGCGACTGAAGCTTTCTTT. It is translated as CASRHRGRATEAFF.

The chain uses TRBV2 and TRBJ1-5; perhaps TRBD1 as D (6 bases). V was clipped by 6 bases and J by 6 bases, with 9 bases between them. The CDR3 is 12 amino acids. Germline CDR1 reads SNHLY; CDR2 reads FYNNEI. The CDR3 coding sequence is TGTGCCAGCAGGAAACAGGGTCAGCCCCAGCATTTT. This encodes CASRKQGQPQHF.

This chain connects TRBV7-9 to TRBJ1-2, with a possible D match to TRBD1 (5 bases). Germline CDR1 is SEHNR and CDR2 is FQNEAQ (reference sequence). The CDR3 has 16 residues. Trimming stripped 2 bases from V and 3 bases from J, with 16 bases between. This CDR3 reads CASSLTGHFPDYGYTF. CDR3 DNA sequence: TGTGCCAGCAGCTTAACAGGACACTTCCCTGACTATGGCTACACCTTC.

The rearrangement joins TRBV5-5 to TRBJ2-6; 9 bases fit TRBD1. The CDR3 length is 17 residues. V lost 4 bases and J lost 3; bases outside the gene matches: 8. Germline assignment: CDR1 SGHKS and CDR2 YYEKEE (reference sequence). CDR3 residues: CASSRDREASGANVLTF. The CDR3 DNA follows: TGTGCCAGCAGCCGGGACAGGGAGGCGAGTGGGGCCAACGTCCTGACTTTC.

V usage is TRBV19 and J usage is TRBJ1-2, with TRBD1 matching 7 bases. The junction had 5 bases not matched to a gene; V was cut back by 4 bases and J by 3 bases. Germline values: CDR1 LNHDA, CDR2 SQIVND (reference sequence). There are 14 residues in the CDR3. The CDR3 DNA follows: TGTGCCAGTAGTAACCAGGGGGGTTACTATGGCTACACCTTC. This encodes CASSNQGGYYGYTF.

The chain is built from TRBV19 and TRBJ1-2, with 7 bases lining up with TRBD1. J was trimmed by 4 bases and V by 0 bases; bases with no gene match: 2. Germline V CDR1 and CDR2: LNHDA, SQIVND (reference sequence). This CDR3 has 14 residues. CDR3 region: CASSIEDRSYGYTF. In nucleotides, the CDR3 is TGTGCCAGTAGTATAGAGGACAGGAGCTATGGCTACACCTTC.

This chain uses TRBV19 with TRBJ1-6; no firm D call. The ends were cut back, 3 bases at V and 10 bases at J, with 13 bases in the middle. From germline, CDR1 is LNHDA and CDR2 SQIVND (reference sequence). The CDR3 has 14 amino acids. This CDR3 reads CASSIKGSGSPLHF. The CDR3 nucleotides are TGTGCCAGTAGTATCAAGGGTAGCGGGTCACCCCTCCACTTT.

Details on this clone: The identical CDR3 is also encoded by other nucleotide sequences in the sample. The J gene is TRBJ2-7, the V gene TRBV6-5; D is perhaps TRBD1 (6 bases). V was cut by 5 bases and J by 1 base, with 9 bases left in between. In germline, CDR1 is MNHEY, CDR2 SVGAGI. The CDR3 is made up of 13 amino acids. The CDR3: CASSRQVSYEQYV. The CDR3 coding sequence is TGTGCCAGCAGTCGACAGGTTTCCTACGAGCAGTACGTC.

V and J are TRBV2 and TRBJ2-3; 11 bases are shared with TRBD2. V shed 5 bases and J 1 base; nucleotides not matched to a gene: 2. Germline V gene data show CDR1 as SNHLY and CDR2 as FYNNEI. The CDR3 consists of 15 residues. CDR3 bases: TGTGCCAGCAGTCCGGGACTAGCGGGCACAGATACGCAGTATTTT. It codes for CASSPGLAGTDTQYF.

This chain links TRBV30 with TRBJ1-5; D might be TRBD1 (5 bases). The V end was cut by 4 bases, the J end by 6 bases, with 13 bases between. This CDR3 comprises 13 residues. Germline CDR1 is GTSNPN and CDR2 is SVGIG (reference sequence). For the CDR3, the DNA is TGTGCCTGGACAATCGGGGGATCTCAGCCCCAGCATTTT. Its translation: CAWTIGGSQPQHF.

This clone appeared once. V usage is TRBV2 and J usage is TRBJ1-2, with 9 nucleotides matching TRBD1. The J segment lost 2 bases and the V segment lost 4 bases, leaving 5 bases of the junction unmatched. The germline CDR1 and CDR2 sequences are SNHLY and FYNNEI. CDR3 length equals 15 residues. The CDR3 protein is CASSGWDRENYGYTF. CDR3 sequence (DNA): TGTGCCAGCAGTGGATGGGACAGGGAAAACTATGGCTACACCTTC.

The chain links TRBV6-7 to TRBJ2-4; D is undetermined. TRBV6-7 is placed among ORFs of uncertain function. CDR3 length: 14 residues. Trimming took off 2 bases at V and 0 bases at J, with 5 bases between the two ends. CDR3 in amino acids: CASSYRLAKNIQYF. In DNA form, the CDR3 reads TGTGCCAGCAGTTACCGTTTAGCCAAAAACATTCAGTACTTC.

The V call is TRBV5-1, the J call TRBJ1-4; TRBD1 matches 9 bases. The trim removed 5 bases at V and 8 bases at J, leaving 10 bases unmatched. Germline lookup yields CDR1 SGHRS and CDR2 YFSETQ. The CDR3 runs 15 residues. DNA for the CDR3: TGCGCCAGCAGTCTGCAGACAGGGGGTCGGGAAAAACTGTTTTTT. Residues: CASSLQTGGREKLFF.

This clone was seen once. The V and J genes are TRBV18 and TRBJ2-6, with TRBD1 identical over 8 bases. The V gene's germline CDR1 is KGHSH and CDR2 LQKENI. The CDR3 consists of 20 residues. V gave up 1 base and J gave up 0 bases; unmatched junction bases: 11. CDR3 coding DNA: TGTGCCAGCTCACCACTATACTTGACAGGGGTAGACTCTGGGGCCAACGTCCTGACTTTC. Amino acids: CASSPLYLTGVDSGANVLTF.

CDR3 DNA: TGTGCCAGCAGTAAAGACACCCTCAACTATGGCTACACCTTC. Translating it yields CASSKDTLNYGYTF. The chain has TRBV27 and TRBJ1-2, with no clear D. Germline CDR1 reads MNHEY; CDR2 reads SMNVEV (reference sequence). V dropped 5 bases and J dropped 2 bases, with 12 bases sitting between them. CDR3 size: 14 residues.

This clone has a handful of counts. The rearrangement links TRBV30 to TRBJ1-5; tentatively, D is TRBD1 (6 bases). V lost 5 bases to trimming and J lost 7 bases, with 15 bases between them. The CDR3 sequence is 13 residues long. Germline V gene data show CDR1 as GTSNPN and CDR2 as SVGIG (reference sequence). In DNA form, the CDR3 reads TGTGCCTGGTCAGACAGGCTGTTGCAGCCCCAGCATTTT. This gives the protein CAWSDRLLQPQHF.

A single count supports this clone. The rearrangement uses TRBV3-1 (or the pseudogene TRBV3-2) and TRBJ1-3; D gene ambiguous. Trimming cost V 2 bases and J 8 bases, with 13 bases left between them. This CDR3 comprises 14 residues. Looked up from germline, CDR1 is LGHDT and CDR2 is YNNKEL (reference sequence). The CDR3 coding sequence is TGTGCCAGCAGCCAATTTATGGCCCGGGACACCATATATTTT. This encodes CASSQFMARDTIYF.

The table lists this clone with a few counts. The gene calls are TRBV9 and TRBJ1-1; D unresolved. In germline, CDR1 is SGDLS, CDR2 YYNGEE. V was cut by 7 bases and J by 0 bases, with 13 bases left in between. This CDR3 has 14 residues. The CDR3 coding sequence is TGTGCCAGCGCTAAGACCGGGATGAACACTGAAGCTTTCTTT. Translation gives CASAKTGMNTEAFF.

V and J are TRBV10-2 and TRBJ1-1; tentative D call: TRBD1 (6 bases). The germline V gene encodes CDR1 WSHSY and CDR2 SAAADI. The CDR3 has 14 residues. V lost 3 bases, J lost 5 bases, and 13 bases lay in between. The DNA of the CDR3 is TGCGCCAGCAGTGATCCCGGGAGGGGGACTGAAGCTTTCTTT. Protein: CASSDPGRGTEAFF.

The rearrangement links TRBV19 to TRBJ1-2; 10 bases fit TRBD1. Germline CDR1 is LNHDA and CDR2 is SQIVND (reference sequence). CDR3 length: 12 amino acids. This CDR3 reads CASGTGDSRYTF. The CDR3 bases are TGTGCGAGCGGGACAGGGGATTCTCGCTACACCTTC.

The J gene is TRBJ2-1, the V gene TRBV11-3; D ambiguous. The germline V gene has CDR1 SGHNT and CDR2 YENEEA. The CDR3 extends over 14 amino acids. The V end was cut by 3 bases, the J end by 5 bases, with 11 bases between. The CDR3 nucleotides are TGTGCCAGCAGCTTGCCAGGTAATAACAATGAGCAGTTCTTC. Translated: CASSLPGNNNEQFF.

The rearrangement links TRBV6-1 to TRBJ2-2, with 7 bases lining up with TRBD1. The CDR3 loop spans 16 amino acids. Losses at the gene ends were 2 bases for V and 5 bases for J; bases not matched to a gene: 8. In germline, CDR1 is MNHNS, CDR2 SASEGT. This chain's CDR3 is CASSESAGGRTGELFF. Here the CDR3 DNA reads TGTGCCAGCAGTGAATCGGCAGGGGGTCGGACCGGGGAGCTGTTTTTT.